Presented here are 9 T cell receptor beta chains from one specimen sequenced in a study of shared clonotypes between healthy human individuals. Here immunoSEQ multiplex PCR was the method, and the copy in TCRdb shows in-frame clones only, minus some. There are approximately 2,300,000 clones in the sample; just under 95% occur only once, and 0.37% lies in the top ten. What was sequenced was naive CD4+ T cells from PBMCs. Subset described: CD45RA+ positively selected. The receptors derive from a man aged 18 to 30 in good health. Some clones in this sample may be carry-over from other donors' samples.

The rearrangement links TRBV28 to TRBJ1-5, with D perhaps TRBD1 (5 bases). CDR3 length: 12 residues. Germline V CDR1 and CDR2: MDHEN, SYDVKM. V lost 8 bases and J lost 6, with 11 bases in between. Written as DNA, the CDR3 is TGTGCCAGCGTTACCCAGGGTCAGCCCCAGCATTTT. It codes for CASVTQGQPQHF. The whole variable domain, filled in from reference TRBV28 and TRBJ1-5, reads DVKVTQSSRYLVKRTGEKVFLECVQDMDHENMFWYRQDPGLGLRLIYFSYDVKMKEKGDIPEGYSVSREKKERFSLILESASTNQTSMYLCASVTQGQPQHFGDGTRLSIL.

About this clone itself: The same CDR3 also results from other DNA sequences found in this sample. The chain carries TRBV28 and TRBJ2-7; D might be TRBD2 (7 bases). CDR1 and CDR2 (germline): MDHEN, SYDVKM. This CDR3 region has 14 residues. Trimming left V 5 bases short and J 1 base short, with 12 bases between. The CDR3 sequence is CASSPGGLSYEQYF. As DNA, the CDR3 is TGTGCCAGCAGTCCCGGGGGGCTTTCCTACGAGCAGTACTTC.

This chain uses TRBV19 with TRBJ1-2, with 8 bases identical to TRBD1. Germline-derived CDR1 and CDR2 are LNHDA and SQIVND (reference sequence). The length of the CDR3 is 16 residues. J gave up 4 bases and V 5 bases, and 12 bases lay outside the gene matches. The CDR3 loop is CASSSSWGRGPYGYTF. The DNA for the CDR3 is TGTGCCAGTAGTTCAAGTTGGGGCAGGGGGCCCTATGGCTACACCTTC.

For this clone: Within the sample, other DNA sequences also encode this same CDR3. The chain joins TRBV5-1 to TRBJ1-5; 7 nucleotides agree with TRBD1. Trimming cost V 4 bases and J 2 bases; bases outside gene matches: 3. The germline V gene encodes CDR1 SGHRS and CDR2 YFSETQ. This CDR3 has 14 amino acids. CDR3 nucleotide sequence: TGCGCCAGCAGCAGTCAGGGGGGCAATCAGCCCCAGCATTTT. It specifies CASSSQGGNQPQHF.

A note on this clone: The junction differs from germline at one of its ends, possibly a read error. This rearrangement joins TRBV27 to TRBJ1-3; no firm D call. The CDR3 runs 16 residues. Per germline, CDR1 MNHEY and CDR2 SMNVEV (reference sequence). In nucleotides, the CDR3 is TGTGCCAGCAGTTTTAACGGTAGAAGTGTTGGACACACCATATATTTT. Translated: CASSFNGRSVGHTIYF.

The V call is TRBV30, the J call TRBJ2-7; 9 nucleotides agree with TRBD2. This CDR3 spans 13 amino acids. V gave up 3 bases and J gave up 2 bases; unmatched junction bases: 2. The germline V gene has CDR1 GTSNPN and CDR2 SVGIG (reference sequence). CDR3 sequence: CAWRAGGTYEQYF. CDR3 coding DNA: TGTGCCTGGAGAGCGGGAGGTACCTACGAGCAGTACTTC.

The CDR3 protein is CASSIGQAGYTF. As DNA, the CDR3 is TGTGCCAGCAGCATAGGACAGGCGGGCTACACCTTC. The rearrangement joins TRBV5-6 to TRBJ1-2, with TRBD1 identical over 7 bases. The CDR3 covers 12 residues. Per the germline V gene, CDR1 is SGHDT and CDR2 is YYEEEE. V lost 4 bases and J lost 8; bases outside the gene matches: 5.

This clone was recorded only once. V is TRBV10-3 and J is TRBJ2-3; 11 bases match TRBD1. With V trimmed by 6 bases and J by 10 bases, 15 bases remained unmatched. In germline, CDR1 is ENHRY, CDR2 SYGVKD. The CDR3 loop spans 16 amino acids. The CDR3 coding sequence is TGTGCCATCAGCGCGGGATCGGGACAGGGGGATTTTGCGCAGTATTTT. This sequence encodes CAISAGSGQGDFAQYF.

The rearrangement uses TRBV7-9 and TRBJ1-5; 7 nucleotides match TRBD1. Germline values: CDR1 SEHNR, CDR2 FQNEAQ (reference sequence). The CDR3 totals 15 residues. V lost 5 bases, J lost 1 base, and 5 bases stayed unmatched. The CDR3 here is CASSAGGRSNQPQHF. The CDR3 region has the DNA TGTGCCAGCAGCGCAGGGGGACGGAGCAATCAGCCCCAGCATTTT.